This TCR beta chain appears in the sequencing data of a study of OX40 agonist ivuxolimab in advanced cancers. The wider study: The treatment was a fully human IgG2 OX40 agonist, ivuxolimab. Patients were around 83% male with ages roughly 20 to 80, mean around 58. Prior anti-PD-1, anti-PD-L1 or anti-CTLA-4 therapy was allowed; roughly 40% had some. Study conclusions and caveats: There was clonal expansion of CD4+ and CD8+ blood T cells by week 6 at 0.1 to 3.0 mg/kg.

With respect to this clone: The antigen remains undetermined.

Assay: immunoSEQ multiplex PCR; the TCRdb copy retains only in-frame clones and omits some. The table lists some 63,000 clones, approximately 90% of them singletons, with around 15% in the top ten. Germline CDR1 reads SGHVS; CDR2 reads FQNEAQ. The CDR3 runs 16 residues. V gave up 1 base and J gave up 8 bases; unmatched junction bases: 7. The TCR originated in an adult with an advanced solid tumor such as melanoma, head and neck, liver or kidney cancer. Here the sequenced sample was CD4+ or CD8+ T cells sorted from blood, taken in a trial of the OX40 agonist ivuxolimab. The chain has TRBV7-8 and TRBJ2-1, with 11 bases that match TRBD2. The DNA of the CDR3 is TGTGCCAGCAGCTTAGTTGTGGGACTAGCGGTGGATGAGCAGTTCTTC. Residues: CASSLVVGLAVDEQFF.